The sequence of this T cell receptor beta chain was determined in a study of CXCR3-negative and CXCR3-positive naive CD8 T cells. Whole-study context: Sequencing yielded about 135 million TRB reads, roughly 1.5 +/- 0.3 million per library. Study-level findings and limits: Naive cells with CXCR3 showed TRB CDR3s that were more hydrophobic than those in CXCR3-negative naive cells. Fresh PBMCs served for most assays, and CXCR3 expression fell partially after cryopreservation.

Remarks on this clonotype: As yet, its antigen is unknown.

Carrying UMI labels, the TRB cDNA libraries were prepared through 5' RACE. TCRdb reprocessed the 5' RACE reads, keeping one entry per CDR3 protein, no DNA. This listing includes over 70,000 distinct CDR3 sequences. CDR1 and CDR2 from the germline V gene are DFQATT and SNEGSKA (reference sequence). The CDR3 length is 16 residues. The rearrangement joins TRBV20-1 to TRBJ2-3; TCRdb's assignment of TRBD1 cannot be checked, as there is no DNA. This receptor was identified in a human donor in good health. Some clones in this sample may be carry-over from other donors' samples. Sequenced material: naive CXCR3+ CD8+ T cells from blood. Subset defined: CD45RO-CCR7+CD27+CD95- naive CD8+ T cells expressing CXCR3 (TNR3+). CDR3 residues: CSASDGTGGHPDTQYF.